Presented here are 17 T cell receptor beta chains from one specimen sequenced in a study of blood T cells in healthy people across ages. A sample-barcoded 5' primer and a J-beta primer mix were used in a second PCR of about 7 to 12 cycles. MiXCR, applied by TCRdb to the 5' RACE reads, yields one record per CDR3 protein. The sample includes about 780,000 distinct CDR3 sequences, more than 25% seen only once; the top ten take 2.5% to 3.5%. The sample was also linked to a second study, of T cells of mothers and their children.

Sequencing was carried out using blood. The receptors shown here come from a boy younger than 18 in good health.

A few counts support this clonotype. DNA of the CDR3: TGTGCCAGCAGATGGACCAATTCACCCCTCCACTTT. Protein: CASRWTNSPLHF. The rearrangement joins TRBV11-2 to TRBJ1-6; D is unclear. V gave up 6 bases and J gave up 7 bases, with 7 bases separating them. Germline CDR1 is SGHAT and CDR2 is FQNNGV. The CDR3 contains 12 residues.

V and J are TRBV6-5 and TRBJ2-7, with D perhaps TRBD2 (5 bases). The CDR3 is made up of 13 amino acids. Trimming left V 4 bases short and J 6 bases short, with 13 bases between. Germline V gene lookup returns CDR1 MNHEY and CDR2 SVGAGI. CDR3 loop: CASSLSTAGEQYF. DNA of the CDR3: TGTGCCAGCAGTTTATCTACCGCGGGCGAGCAGTACTTC.

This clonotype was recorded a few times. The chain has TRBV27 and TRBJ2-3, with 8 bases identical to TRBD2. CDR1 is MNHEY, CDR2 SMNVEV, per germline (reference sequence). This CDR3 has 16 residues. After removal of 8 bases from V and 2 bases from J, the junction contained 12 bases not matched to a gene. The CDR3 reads CASGLAPSPNTDTQYF. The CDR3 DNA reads TGTGCCAGCGGACTAGCTCCATCCCCCAACACAGATACGCAGTATTTT.

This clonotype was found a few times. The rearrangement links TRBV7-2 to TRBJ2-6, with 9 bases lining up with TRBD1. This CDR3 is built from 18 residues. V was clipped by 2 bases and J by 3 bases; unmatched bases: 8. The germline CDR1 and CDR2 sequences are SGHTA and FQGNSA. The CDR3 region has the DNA TGTGCCAGCAGCTTACGGGGACAGGGCTTCCGTGGGGCCAACGTCCTGACTTTC. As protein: CASSLRGQGFRGANVLTF.

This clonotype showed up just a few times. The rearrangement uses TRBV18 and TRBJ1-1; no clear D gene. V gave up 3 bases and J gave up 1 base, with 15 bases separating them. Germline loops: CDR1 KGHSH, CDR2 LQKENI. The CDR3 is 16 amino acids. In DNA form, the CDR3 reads TGTGCCAGCTCACCCCGTCGTGAGGGAAGGAACACTGAAGCTTTCTTT. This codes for CASSPRREGRNTEAFF.

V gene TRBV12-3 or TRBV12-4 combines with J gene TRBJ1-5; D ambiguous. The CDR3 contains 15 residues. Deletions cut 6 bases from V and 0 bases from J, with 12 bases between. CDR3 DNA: TGTGCCAGCAGCCTCGGTTCCCCTAGCAATCAGCCCCAGCATTTT. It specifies CASSLGSPSNQPQHF.

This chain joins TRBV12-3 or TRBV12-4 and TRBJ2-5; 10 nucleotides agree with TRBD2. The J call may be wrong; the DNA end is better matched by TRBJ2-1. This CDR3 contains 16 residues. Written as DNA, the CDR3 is TGTGCCAGCAGCCGGACTAGCGGTGGACATTGGGGTGAGCAGTTCTTC. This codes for CASSRTSGGHWGEQFF.

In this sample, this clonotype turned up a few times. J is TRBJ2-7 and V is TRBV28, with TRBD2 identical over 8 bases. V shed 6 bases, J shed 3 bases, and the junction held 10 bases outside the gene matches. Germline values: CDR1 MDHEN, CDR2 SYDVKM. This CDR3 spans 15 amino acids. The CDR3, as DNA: TGTGCCAGCAGCCCCCTACGGGGGGGCAGCTACGAGCAGTACTTC. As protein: CASSPLRGGSYEQYF.

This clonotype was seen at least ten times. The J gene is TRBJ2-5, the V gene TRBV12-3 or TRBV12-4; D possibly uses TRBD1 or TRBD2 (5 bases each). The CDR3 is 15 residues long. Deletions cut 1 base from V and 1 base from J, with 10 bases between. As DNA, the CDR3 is TGTGCCAGCAGTTTAGGGACGGGGCTCCAAGAGACCCAGTACTTC. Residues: CASSLGTGLQETQYF.

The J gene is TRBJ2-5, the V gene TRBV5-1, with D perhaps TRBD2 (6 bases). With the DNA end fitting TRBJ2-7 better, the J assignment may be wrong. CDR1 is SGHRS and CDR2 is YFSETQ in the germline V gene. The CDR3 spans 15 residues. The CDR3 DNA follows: TGCGCCAGCAGCTATCGGACTATGGGGGAGAACGAGCAGTACTTC. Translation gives CASSYRTMGENEQYF.

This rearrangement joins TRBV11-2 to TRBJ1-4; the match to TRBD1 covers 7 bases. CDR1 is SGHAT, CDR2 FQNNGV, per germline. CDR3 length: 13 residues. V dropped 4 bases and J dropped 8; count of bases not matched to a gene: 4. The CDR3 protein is CASSSRTGEKLFF. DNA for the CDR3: TGTGCCAGCAGCTCCCGGACAGGAGAAAAACTGTTTTTT.

Here the CDR3 reads CASSLRAGGEFWDTQYF. DNA of the CDR3: TGTGCCAGCAGCTTGAGAGCGGGGGGGGAATTCTGGGATACGCAGTATTTT. The chain links TRBV11-2 to TRBJ2-3; 10 bases are shared with TRBD2. The junction had 12 bases not matched to a gene; V was cut back by 3 bases and J by 6 bases. Germline V lookup: CDR1 SGHAT, CDR2 FQNNGV. CDR3 size: 17 residues.

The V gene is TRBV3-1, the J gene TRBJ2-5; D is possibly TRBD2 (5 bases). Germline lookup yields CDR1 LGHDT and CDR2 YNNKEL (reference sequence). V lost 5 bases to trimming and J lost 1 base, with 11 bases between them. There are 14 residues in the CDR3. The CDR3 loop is CASSARAVQETQYF. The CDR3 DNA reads TGTGCCAGCAGCGCGAGAGCGGTCCAAGAGACCCAGTACTTC.

The CDR3 DNA reads TGTGCCAGCAGTTACTCCGGGGCATACAATCAGCCCCAGCATTTT. As protein: CASSYSGAYNQPQHF. The V call is TRBV6-5, the J call TRBJ1-5; D perhaps matches TRBD1 (5 bases). The germline CDR1 and CDR2 sequences are MNHEY and SVGAGI. The CDR3 has 15 residues. Trimming removed 0 bases at V and 3 bases at J, with 9 bases between.

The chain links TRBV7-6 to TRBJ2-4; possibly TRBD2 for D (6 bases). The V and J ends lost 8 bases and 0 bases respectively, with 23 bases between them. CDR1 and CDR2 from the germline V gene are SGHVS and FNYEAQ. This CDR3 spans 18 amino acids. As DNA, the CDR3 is TGTGCCAGCGCTCCGGGGGTGGGGGGATCTCTAGCCAAAAACATTCAGTACTTC. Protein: CASAPGVGGSLAKNIQYF.

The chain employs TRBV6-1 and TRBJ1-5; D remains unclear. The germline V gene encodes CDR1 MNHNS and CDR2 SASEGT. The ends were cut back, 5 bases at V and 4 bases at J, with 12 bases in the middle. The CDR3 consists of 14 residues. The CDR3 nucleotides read TGTGCCAGCAGTACGGGTGGGGTTAATCAGCCCCAGCATTTT. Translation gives CASSTGGVNQPQHF.

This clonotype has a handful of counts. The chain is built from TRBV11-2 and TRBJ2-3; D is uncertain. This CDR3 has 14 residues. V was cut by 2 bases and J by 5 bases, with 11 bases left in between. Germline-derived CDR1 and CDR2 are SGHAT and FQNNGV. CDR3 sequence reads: CASSLRTPIDTQYF. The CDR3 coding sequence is TGTGCCAGCAGCTTAAGGACCCCAATAGATACGCAGTATTTT. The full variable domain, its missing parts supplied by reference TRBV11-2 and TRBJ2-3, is EAGVAQSPRYKIIEKRQSVAFWCNPISGHATLYWYQQILGQGPKLLIQFQNNGVVDDSQLPKDRFSAERLKGVDSTLKIQPAKLEDSAVYLCASSLRTPIDTQYFGPGTRLTVL.